This record concerns one TCR beta chain sequence. Its antigen is currently unknown. The data were obtained in a study of tumor-infiltrating lymphocytes in primary liver carcinoma. As for the study in general: Donors had hepatocellular carcinoma or combined HCC and intrahepatic cholangiocarcinoma. The yield of productive TCRbeta reads per sample was roughly 3.5 to 8 million and was similar across tissue types. Regarding the study as a whole: Relative to blood, tumors carried a significantly larger fraction of the repertoire in their top 250 clones (p = 0.039).

Blood RNA originated from unsorted whole blood, with germline DNA additionally extracted. The CDR3 length is 14 residues. Trimming pared 6 bases from V and 3 bases from J, leaving 15 bases between. Per germline, CDR1 MNHEY and CDR2 SVGEGT. With a constant-region primer, TCR beta cDNA was made from around 530 ng of total RNA. Libraries for TCR beta were built through three nested multiplex PCR rounds, which together made up a slightly modified ARM-PCR procedure. For approximately 11 cycles apiece, the opening two PCR rounds ran with TRBV1-TRBV30 forward primers and a C-beta reverse primer. TCRdb reprocessed the multiplex PCR reads via MiXCR and lists one record per CDR3 protein. The table records just over 300,000 distinct CDR3 sequences, roughly 60% of them present only once.

The chain recombines TRBV6-2 or TRBV6-3 with TRBJ2-7, with D perhaps assigned TRBD1 or TRBD2 (5 bases each). The TCR was taken from a woman aged 25 to 45 with primary liver carcinoma and hepatitis B virus infection. Sequencing was performed on peripheral blood. Here the CDR3 reads CASRPGRLYYEQYF. For the CDR3, the DNA is TGTGCCAGCAGACCGGGACGGTTGTACTACGAGCAGTACTTC.